This TCR beta chain was sequenced for a study of cytomegalovirus exposure and HLA in healthy donors. Data came from immunoSEQ multiplex PCR; TCRdb stores just in-frame clones and leaves some out. This sample carries fewer than 150,000 clones, around nine tenths of them seen once, and the ten largest clones take about 7.9%. Germline-derived CDR1 and CDR2 are SGDLS and YYNGEE. The CDR3 loop spans 17 amino acids. V lost 3 bases to trimming and J lost 3 bases; unmatched junction nucleotides: 13. Overall study findings and caveats: Some public TCRs appeared in many individuals, while most sequences were rare.

In regard to this clone: Its antigen is unknown.

The sequence came from a woman aged 18 to 35 in good health and CMV-seropositive. Sequenced input: PBMCs. The chain combines TRBV9 with TRBJ1-2; TRBD1 aligns across 8 bases. In DNA form, the CDR3 reads TGTGCCAGCAGCGCATTCTTTCCGGACAGGGAGCACTATGGCTACACCTTC. It yields the protein CASSAFFPDREHYGYTF.